Listed below are T cell receptor beta chains from one sample, sequenced in a study of blood T cell repertoires in COVID-19. Generated by immunoSEQ multiplex PCR, the TCRdb table keeps only in-frame clones and is missing some. The data show more than 45,000 clones, about 85% seen once. The source material was peripheral blood. These receptors were obtained from a human donor in a cohort sampled during active COVID-19. Each CDR3 is given with its conserved first and last residue. Fields, in order: clone size, J gene, V gene, D gene, CDR3 protein, CDR3 DNA. The D gene is left open where the match is weak. Rows may omit the clone size; those that give it use once, few, many or a size class.

>NA|TRBJ2-6|TRBV4-2|TRBD2
CASSPLAGGLGANVLTF
TGTGCCAGCAGCCCACTAGCGGGAGGGCTCGGGGCCAACGTCCTGACTTTC
>NA|TRBJ1-6|TRBV7-8|NA
CASSLVGGADSPLHF
TGTGCCAGCAGCTTAGTCGGGGGGGCTGATTCACCCCTCCACTTT
>NA|TRBJ1-4|TRBV5-1|NA
CASSPQEPTNEKLFF
TGCGCCAGCAGCCCTCAGGAACCAACTAATGAAAAACTGTTTTTT
>once|TRBJ1-2|TRBV6-5|NA
CASRGAGRARHTF
TGTGCCAGCAGGGGGGCCGGACGTGCCAGGCACACCTTC
>NA|TRBJ2-5|TRBV18|NA
CASSPREETQYF
TGTGCCAGCTCACCACGGGAGGAGACCCAGTACTTC
>NA|TRBJ2-1|TRBV5-4|TRBD1
CASSWGQGPGFNEQFF
TGTGCCAGCAGCTGGGGACAGGGACCGGGGTTCAATGAGCAGTTCTTC
>once|TRBJ1-2|TRBV6-5|TRBD1
CAGTTGNGYTF
TGTGCCGGAACGACAGGGAACGGCTACACCTTC
>NA|TRBJ2-7|TRBV28|NA
CASSRQQRPYEQYF
TGTGCCAGCAGTCGACAGCAACGGCCCTACGAGCAGTACTTC
>NA|TRBJ2-5|TRBV5-1|TRBD1
CASSLQGDQSRQETQYF
TGCGCCAGCAGCCTGCAGGGGGACCAAAGTCGACAAGAGACCCAGTACTTC
>NA|TRBJ1-1|TRBV5-1|NA
CASSLVTANTEAFF
TGCGCCAGCAGCTTGGTTACAGCTAACACTGAAGCTTTCTTT
>NA|TRBJ1-1|TRBV14|NA
CASSAQMNTEAFF
TGTGCCAGCAGCGCCCAGATGAACACTGAAGCTTTCTTT
>NA|TRBJ1-6|TRBV19|NA
CASAGKFIPNSPLHF
TGTGCCAGTGCGGGAAAATTTATTCCTAATTCACCCCTCCACTTT
>NA|TRBJ1-2|TRBV6-5|NA
CASSYSSGGAAYGYTF
TGTGCCAGCAGTTACTCGTCTGGGGGCGCAGCCTATGGCTACACCTTC
>NA|TRBJ2-1|TRBV5-1|TRBD2
CASSLGGTSGEVEQFF
TGCGCCAGCAGCTTGGGTGGGACTAGCGGGGAGGTTGAGCAGTTCTTC
>few|TRBJ2-7|TRBV28|NA
CASSLAGQINEQYF
TGTGCCAGCAGTTTAGCCGGACAGATCAACGAGCAGTACTTC
>NA|TRBJ2-2|TRBV7-7|TRBD1
CASSLGTGENTGELFF
TGTGCCAGCAGCTTAGGGACAGGGGAGAACACCGGGGAGCTGTTTTTT
>NA|TRBJ2-6|TRBV7-9|TRBD1
CASSFRTGTYGANVLTF
TGTGCCAGCAGCTTCCGGACAGGGACGTACGGGGCCAACGTCCTGACTTTC
>NA|TRBJ2-3|TRBV3-1/TRBV3-2|TRBD2
CASSRLAGGTDTQYF
TGTGCCAGCAGCCGACTAGCGGGGGGGACAGATACGCAGTATTTT
>NA|TRBJ1-1|TRBV18|NA
CASSPSVDTEAFF
TGTGCCAGCTCACCATCCGTTGACACTGAAGCTTTCTTT
>NA|TRBJ2-7|TRBV10-3|TRBD1
CAIQGQGDLSYEQYF
TGTGCCATCCAAGGCCAGGGGGACCTCTCCTACGAGCAGTACTTC
>NA|TRBJ1-2|TRBV28|NA
CASSIMAAYGYTF
TGTGCCAGCAGTATTATGGCAGCGTATGGCTACACCTTC
>NA|TRBJ1-5|TRBV19|NA
CASSIILADNQPQHF
TGTGCCAGTAGTATAATACTAGCGGACAATCAGCCCCAGCATTTT
>NA|TRBJ2-4|TRBV2|TRBD2
CASRVGGSKNIQYF
TGTGCCAGCCGTGTGGGGGGGTCCAAAAACATTCAGTACTTC
>NA|TRBJ1-6|TRBV9|NA
CASSSEGEVSYNSPLHF
TGTGCCAGCAGCTCGGAGGGAGAGGTGTCCTATAATTCACCCCTCCACTTT
>NA|TRBJ2-3|TRBV7-9|TRBD2
CASSLGLAGTDTQYF
TGTGCCAGCAGCCTAGGACTAGCTGGAACAGATACGCAGTATTTT
>NA|TRBJ2-2|TRBV5-1|NA
CASSEANTGELFF
TGCGCCAGCAGCGAGGCGAACACCGGGGAGCTGTTTTTT
>NA|TRBJ1-5|TRBV19|NA
CASSGGSSGNQPQHF
TGTGCCAGTAGTGGCGGTAGTTCTGGCAATCAGCCCCAGCATTTT
>NA|TRBJ2-2|TRBV5-1|NA
CASSPQAANTGELFF
TGCGCCAGCAGCCCTCAGGCAGCCAACACCGGGGAGCTGTTTTTT
>NA|TRBJ2-1|TRBV12-3/TRBV12-4|NA
CASRQLEYNEQFF
TGTGCCAGCAGGCAACTAGAATACAATGAGCAGTTCTTC
>NA|TRBJ2-3|TRBV3-1/TRBV3-2|TRBD2
CASSQRTSGVGDTQYF
TGTGCCAGCAGCCAACGTACTAGCGGGGTAGGAGATACGCAGTATTTT
>NA|TRBJ2-1|TRBV5-1|TRBD1
CASSADRGNEQFF
TGCGCCAGCAGCGCCGACAGGGGGAATGAGCAGTTCTTC
>NA|TRBJ2-1|TRBV29-1|NA
CSVETNNEQFF
TGCAGCGTGGAGACTAACAATGAGCAGTTCTTC
>few|TRBJ1-2|TRBV25-1|NA
CASGPGGARGYTF
TGTGCCAGCGGACCCGGGGGGGCTAGAGGCTACACCTTC
>few|TRBJ1-2|TRBV28|NA
CASSSVYGYTF
TGTGCCAGCAGCTCGGTCTATGGCTACACCTTC
>NA|TRBJ1-6|TRBV19|NA
CASSRQSSYNSPLHF
TGTGCCAGTAGTAGACAGAGCTCCTATAATTCACCCCTCCACTTT
>NA|TRBJ2-4|TRBV7-9|TRBD1
CASSFGTGGKGGNIQYF
TGTGCCAGCAGCTTTGGGACAGGGGGAAAAGGGGGAAACATTCAGTACTTC
>NA|TRBJ2-7|TRBV6-6|NA
CASSYGDSRGDEQYF
TGTGCCAGCAGTTACGGCGACTCACGAGGCGACGAGCAGTACTTC
>few|TRBJ2-1|TRBV5-1|TRBD2
CASSFSRGDNEQFF
TGCGCCAGCAGCTTCTCACGGGGGGACAATGAGCAGTTCTTC
>NA|TRBJ2-2|TRBV2|TRBD2
CASSQVAGNTGELFF
TGTGCCAGCAGCCAAGTAGCGGGGAACACCGGGGAGCTGTTTTTT
>few|TRBJ1-1|TRBV30|NA
CAWSYSQNTEAFF
TGTGCCTGGAGTTACAGTCAAAACACTGAAGCTTTCTTT
>NA|TRBJ1-5|TRBV19|TRBD1
CASSVPGQGSQPQHF
TGTGCCAGTAGTGTGCCGGGACAGGGGTCCCAGCCCCAGCATTTT
>NA|TRBJ2-3|TRBV7-8|NA
CASARGTDTQYF
TGTGCCAGCGCCCGCGGAACAGATACGCAGTATTTT